The sequence of this T cell receptor beta chain was determined in a study of T-cell memory formation after mild COVID-19. Study-wide results and caveats: CD4/CD8 balance characterized clones contracting day 15 to 85, and CD4+ skew characterized later expanders. Among CD4+ contracting clones, most were CM and EM, and CD8+ ones EMRA. Memory from before infection featured some responding clones, which suggests cross-reactive memory joined.

TCR alpha and TCR beta cDNA libraries carrying sample barcodes and UMIs came from 5'RACE with constant-segment primers. TCRdb re-derived calls from the 5' RACE reads in MiXCR, one entry per CDR3 protein. The sample has about 250,000 distinct CDR3 sequences; around 15% are singletons. This clonotype was found a few times. Its antigen is still unknown. CDR1 and CDR2 (germline): KGHSH, LQKENI. Deletions cut 3 bases from V and 6 bases from J, with 8 bases between. The CDR3 covers 13 residues. The sequencing input was PBMCs or a T cell subset sorted from them (not recorded which). The V gene is TRBV18, the J gene TRBJ2-2; D gene ambiguous. The clonotype was recovered from a man between 18 and 35 years old who had mild COVID-19 (a few samples of this study predate the infection). Cell type and time point are not known. In DNA form, the CDR3 reads TGTGCCAGCTCACCGAAGATTCCCGGGGAGCTGTTTTTT. It specifies CASSPKIPGELFF.